This T cell receptor beta chain was captured by sequencing in a study of T cell responses to AZD1222 COVID-19 vaccine (dated by TCRdb to 2020 to 2023). For context, the study as a whole: AZD1222 recipients given second doses at about 4 weeks or at about 12 weeks were pooled, since spike-specific TCR depth and breadth were not found to differ between the two schedules. TCR sequencing was performed for approximately 240 trial participants, of whom around 210 were given two doses of AZD1222 and approximately 26 were given two doses of MenACWY control vaccine. Trial participants were enrolled by age into 18-55, 56-69 and 70-plus year subgroups, with about 150, 27 and 61 TCR-sequenced participants respectively.

In the case of this clone: Its antigen specificity is not known. No base quality values were provided; no much bigger clone lies one nucleotide off.

Overall study results and their limits: Reportedly, almost half of the unique spike-specific TCRs recognized epitopes lying outside the regions that are mutated in the B.1.351 and B.1.1.7 variants. After two AZD1222 doses, both the breadth and the depth of spike-specific TCRs were significantly higher than at day 0 and than in MenACWY recipients. In the small 56-69-year group, the increase in depth fell short of significance, most likely because of low power. Conclusions about previously exposed vaccinees are limited because only five to seven AZD1222 recipients were SARS-CoV-2 seropositive at baseline. Because no day 14 peak-response samples were available, repertoires were characterized only after the peak T cell response. Most participants were white British and females outnumbered males, and the authors suggested that clonal diversity may have been underestimated. Vaccine-associated CD4 TCRs spanned the whole spike protein, with dominant responses in regions 160-218 and 743-854.

The CDR3 regions of human TCRbeta chains were analyzed by immunosequencing. As for the original processing: TCRs in the repertoires were compared against a reference library of SARS-CoV-2-specific TCRs that had been generated with the MIRA antigen-specificity platform. Breadth was defined as the fraction of unique TCRs that were SARS-CoV-2-associated. Depth was defined as the fraction of total T cells that were SARS-CoV-2-associated. Using the MIRA data, every spike-specific TCR was mapped to the spike region that the TCR reacted to and assigned to either a CD4 or a CD8 class. Log10-transformed breadth and depth values were compared by one-way ANOVA with Sidak's multiple comparisons tests. This is the immuneACCESS table as TCRdb keeps it, with only in-frame sequences that have V and J called. A part of the clones is gone; compared with another copy, unresolved V genes explain less than half, and the rest is unexplained. V and J calls and clone size are as listed in that table; D and trimming were resolved from the DNA. In all, the sample holds 100,000 to 150,000 clones, and approximately 88% of those were seen once. The ten top clones hold about 4.9% of the sample.

The sample's time point label, in plain terms: baseline before first vaccination. Vaccinee samples came from UK trials COV001 and COV002, including a single-blind randomized controlled phase 2/3 trial of AZD1222 (ChAdOx1 nCoV-19) in healthy adults. For TCRbeta chain sequencing, PBMC samples from trial participants were taken at day 0 and at day 28 after the second dose. Per the germline V gene, SGHVS is the CDR1 and FQNEAQ is the CDR2. The CDR3 sequence holds 15 residues, the cysteine and phenylalanine included. Only the CDR3 DNA is retained, 45 bases long and in frame from the first base. Clipping removes 6 bases from V and 6 bases from J, with 10 as the unmatched junction base count.

The V and J genes are TRBV7-8 and TRBJ1-5; 8 bases in the junction line up with TRBD1. Sequencing used peripheral blood, obtained on day 0 of AZD1222 vaccination. The receptor was derived from an adult in good health. The nucleotide sequence is TGTGCCAGCAGGGCAGGGGGCGTTGGTAGTCAGCCCCAGCATTTT. It codes for CASRAGGVGSQPQHF.